The 13 T cell receptor beta chains reported below all come from one sample, sequenced in a study of cytomegalovirus exposure and HLA in healthy donors (dated by TCRdb to about 2017). To prepare the library, the immunoSEQ multiplex PCR assay was applied. For the multiplex PCR, a mixture combining 60 forward primers for TCR Vbeta segments and 13 reverse primers for TCR Jbeta segments was used. Here the immuneACCESS table is served through TCRdb, limited to in-frame sequences with V and J called. Missing clones are a known gap in these copies; in checked studies unresolved V genes cover under half, and the rest lacks a known reason. The table for this sample lists roughly 160,000 clones; more than 70% of them were counted only once. The leading ten clones occupy 0.38% of the sample. The sample taken for sequencing was PBMCs. The receptor source for this set is a boy aged 2 to 10 in good health and CMV-seronegative.

V usage is TRBV29-1 and J usage is TRBJ2-1; 7 bases align to TRBD2. Trimming cost V 4 bases and J 12 bases; bases outside gene matches: 3. The CDR3 loop spans 10 amino acids. Looked up from germline, CDR1 is SQVTM and CDR2 is ANQGSEA. The CDR3 loop reads CSVGGGGQFF. In nucleotides, the CDR3 is TGCAGCGTTGGGGGGGGAGGGCAGTTCTTC.

The rearrangement uses TRBV7-8 and TRBJ2-7, with no clear D. The V gene lost 1 base and the J gene lost 1 base, with 8 bases spanning the gap. Germline CDR1 reads SGHVS; CDR2 reads FQNEAQ. The CDR3 runs to 14 residues. This CDR3 is CASSLEVRSYEQYF. CDR3 coding DNA: TGTGCCAGCAGCTTAGAGGTCAGGTCCTACGAGCAGTACTTC.

CDR3 region: CASSADSNSAPGYNEQFF. CDR3 in DNA: TGTGCCAGCAGTGCCGACAGTAATTCTGCGCCCGGTTACAATGAGCAGTTCTTC. The gene calls are TRBV2 and TRBJ2-1; TRBD1 is a possible D gene (5 bases). Germline assignment: CDR1 SNHLY and CDR2 FYNNEI. This CDR3 is 18 amino acids long. The germline V and J ends were trimmed by 4 bases and 4 bases, with 23 bases remaining between them.

The gene calls are TRBV27 and TRBJ2-3, with TRBD2 matching 15 bases. Germline CDR1 MNHEY, CDR2 SMNVEV (reference sequence). CDR3 size: 17 residues. The V gene end was trimmed by 3 bases and the J gene end by 7 bases; junction bases not matched to a gene: 8. DNA of the CDR3: TGTGCCAGCAGTTTCCTTGGACTAGCGGGAGGGCCAAATACGCAGTATTTT. Amino acids: CASSFLGLAGGPNTQYF.

The gene calls are TRBV5-6 and TRBJ2-5; D is perhaps TRBD1 (6 bases). The V gene's germline CDR1 is SGHDT and CDR2 YYEEEE. CDR3 length: 14 residues. V was cut by 5 bases and J by 2 bases, with 13 bases left in between. CDR3 region: CASRSAGTQETQYF. Written as DNA, the CDR3 is TGTGCCAGCAGATCGGCCGGGACACAAGAGACCCAGTACTTC.

The CDR3: CASSLESDTTYEQYF. DNA of the CDR3: TGTGCCAGCAGCTTGGAAAGTGACACAACCTACGAGCAGTACTTC. V is TRBV5-4 and J is TRBJ2-7; D gene ambiguous. V lost 0 bases to trimming and J lost 2 bases, with 12 bases between them. The CDR3 has 15 amino acids. The germline V gene encodes CDR1 SGHNT and CDR2 YYREEE (reference sequence).

The chain has TRBV5-4 and TRBJ2-7; 9 positions agree with TRBD1. The CDR3 sequence is 15 residues long. Trimming cost V 4 bases and J 10 bases; bases outside gene matches: 15. Germline CDR1 and CDR2: SGHNT and YYREEE (reference sequence). CDR3 DNA: TGTGCCAGCAGCGCGCCCCCGGGACAGGGTTTCGGACAGTACTTC. Protein product: CASSAPPGQGFGQYF.

The rearrangement uses TRBV28 and TRBJ1-5; D remains ambiguous. V lost 3 bases to trimming and J lost 5 bases, with 14 bases between them. The V gene's germline CDR1 is MDHEN and CDR2 SYDVKM. The CDR3 is 15 residues long. For the CDR3, the DNA is TGTGCCAGCAGTTTGTTGGGTTTGCGGGATCAGCCCCAGCATTTT. Translating gives CASSLLGLRDQPQHF.

The J gene is TRBJ2-1, the V gene TRBV28; tentatively, D is TRBD1 (6 bases). The CDR3 covers 14 residues. In germline, CDR1 is MDHEN, CDR2 SYDVKM. The ends were cut back, 8 bases at V and 3 bases at J, with 14 bases in the middle. In DNA, the CDR3 is TGTGCCAGCCAGGACAGTCTTAGCTACAATGAGCAGTTCTTC. Its translation is CASQDSLSYNEQFF.

V usage is TRBV7-9 and J usage is TRBJ2-5, with TRBD2 identical over 11 bases. The J call may be incorrect, as the DNA end agrees better with TRBJ2-7. The CDR3 has 15 residues. The germline CDR1 and CDR2 sequences are SEHNR and FQNEAQ (reference sequence). The CDR3 nucleotides read TGTGCCAGCAGCACGACTAGCGGGACCTCCTACGAGCAGTACTTC. Its translation: CASSTTSGTSYEQYF.

The V and J genes are TRBV19 and TRBJ1-4; TRBD1 is a possible D gene (5 bases). The CDR3 runs 16 residues. From germline, CDR1 is LNHDA and CDR2 SQIVND (reference sequence). Between the trimmed V and J ends, which lost 1 base and 5 bases, there was a span of 14 bases. The DNA for the CDR3 is TGTGCCAGTAGTATAGGGGGCGGCCTCCTCAATGAAAAACTGTTTTTT. Its translation is CASSIGGGLLNEKLFF. The full variable domain, completed using reference TRBV19 and TRBJ1-4, is DGGITQSPKYLFRKEGQNVTLSCEQNLNHDAMYWYRQDPGQGLRLIYYSQIVNDFQKGDIAEGYSVSREKKESFPLTVTSAQKNPTAFYLCASSIGGGLLNEKLFFGSGTQLSVL.

This chain uses TRBV25-1 with TRBJ2-2; 13 nucleotides align to TRBD2. CDR3 size: 15 residues. Germline-derived CDR1 and CDR2 are MGHDK and SYGVNS. V was pared by 6 bases and J by 7 bases, with 5 bases of the junction left unmatched. The CDR3 DNA reads as TGTGCCAGCAGAGGACTAGCGGGAGTTTTCGGGGAGCTGTTTTTT. It codes for CASRGLAGVFGELFF. The full variable domain, in which reference TRBV25-1 and TRBJ2-2 provide the parts outside the CDR3, is EADIYQTPRYLVIGTGKKITLECSQTMGHDKMYWYQQDPGMELHLIHYSYGVNSTEKGDLSSESTVSRIRTEHFPLTLESARPSHTSQYLCASRGLAGVFGELFFGEGSRLTVL.

This clone was found once. The chain carries TRBV28 and TRBJ2-7; perhaps TRBD2 as D (6 bases). From germline, CDR1 is MDHEN and CDR2 SYDVKM. Trimming removed 2 bases from V and 6 bases from J, with 14 bases in between. The CDR3 has 14 amino acids. CDR3 nucleotides: TGTGCCAGCAGTTTAGGGGGGTGGGGACGCGAGCAGTACTTC. Its translation: CASSLGGWGREQYF.